This T cell receptor beta chain was profiled in a study of early T cells in non-severe SARS-CoV-2 infection. TCRdb re-called the 5' RACE reads with MiXCR, one entry per CDR3 protein. The table has tens of thousands of distinct CDR3 sequences, approximately 4% seen once. V was clipped by 6 bases and J by 4 bases, with 19 bases between them. The CDR3 contains 16 residues. Germline lookup yields CDR1 KGHSH and CDR2 LQKENI. In this sample, this clonotype turned up a few times. The chain couples TRBV18 to TRBJ1-3; D not certain. The specimen was whole blood. This receptor was taken from an adult who was a healthcare worker with PCR-confirmed SARS-CoV-2 infection or an uninfected control (not recorded which). The CDR3, as DNA: TGTGCCAGCTCCCCAAGTCCTACGCAGGCGGGAAACACCATATATTTT. It specifies CASSPSPTQAGNTIYF. Looking up the rest from reference TRBV18 and TRBJ1-3 gives the full variable domain: NAGVMQNPRHLVRRRGQEARLRCSPMKGHSHVYWYRQLPEEGLKFMVYLQKENIIDESGMPKERFSAEFPKEGPSILRIQQVVRGDSAAYFCASSPSPTQAGNTIYFGEGSWLTVV.